This TCR beta chain was recorded in a study of cytomegalovirus exposure and HLA in healthy donors. For this clone: What it recognizes is unknown.

General study findings and limits: Common viral pathogens were later found to be apparently linked to several of the most significant clusters.

The CDR3 contains 12 residues. V was clipped by 2 bases and J by 8 bases, with 9 bases between them. Germline V gives CDR1 GTSNPN, CDR2 SVGIG (reference sequence). The primer mix had 60 Vbeta and 13 Jbeta primers. Assay used: immunoSEQ multiplex PCR; TCRdb lists only in-frame clones, some missing. The top ten clones hold 2% to 2.5% of a sample with 150,000 or so clones, less than 85% of them seen once. The chain combines TRBV30 with TRBJ1-4; TRBD1 might be the D (6 bases). This TCR was sampled from a woman aged 60-70 years in good health and CMV-seropositive. Sequencing used PBMCs. The CDR3 loop is CAWSLRGEKLFF. CDR3 in DNA: TGTGCCTGGAGTCTGAGGGGGGAAAAACTGTTTTTT.